This T cell receptor (beta chain) is from a study of T cell responses to AZD1222 COVID-19 vaccine. Study-wide findings and caveats: It should be noted that donors were predominantly white British and more often female, and clonal diversity was possibly underestimated. Repertoire collection took place solely once the T cell response had peaked. Spike-specific TCR breadth and depth went up after people got two AZD1222 doses.

Sequenced by immunoSEQ multiplex PCR; TCRdb stores in-frame clones only, minus some. The sample contains more than 70,000 clones, about 90% of which appear only once. Germline assignment: CDR1 SGHRS and CDR2 YFSETQ. The germline V and J ends were trimmed by 6 bases and 3 bases, with 18 bases remaining between them. The CDR3 covers 15 residues. On this clone: Its specificity is not known.

V usage is TRBV5-1 and J usage is TRBJ1-2; possible D gene TRBD1, 6 bases. The sequences come from peripheral blood, collected 28 days after the second AZD1222 dose. The TCR was taken from an adult who received the AZD1222 COVID-19 vaccine. CDR3 in amino acids: CASTQTGLTDYGYTF. The CDR3 DNA follows: TGCGCCAGCACGCAAACAGGGTTAACCGACTATGGCTACACCTTC.